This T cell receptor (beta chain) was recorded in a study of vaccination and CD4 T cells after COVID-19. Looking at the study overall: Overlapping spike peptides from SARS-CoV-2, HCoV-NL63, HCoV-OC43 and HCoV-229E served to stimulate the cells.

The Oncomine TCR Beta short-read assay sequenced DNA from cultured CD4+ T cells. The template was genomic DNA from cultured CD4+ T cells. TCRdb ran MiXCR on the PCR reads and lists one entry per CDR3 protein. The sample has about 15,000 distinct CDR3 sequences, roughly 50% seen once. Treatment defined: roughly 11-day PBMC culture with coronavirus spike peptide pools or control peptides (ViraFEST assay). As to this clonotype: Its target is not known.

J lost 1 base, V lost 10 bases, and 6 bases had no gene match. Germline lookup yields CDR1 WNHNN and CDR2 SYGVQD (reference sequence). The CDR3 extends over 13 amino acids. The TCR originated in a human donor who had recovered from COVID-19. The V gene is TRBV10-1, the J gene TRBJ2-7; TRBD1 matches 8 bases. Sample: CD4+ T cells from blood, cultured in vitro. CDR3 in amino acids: CATSTGASYEQYF. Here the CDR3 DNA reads TGCGCCACTTCGACAGGGGCATCCTACGAGCAGTACTTC.